This TCR beta chain is from a study of brain T cells in children with intractable seizures. Assay: immunoSEQ multiplex PCR; the TCRdb copy retains only in-frame clones and omits some. In the table there are about 120,000 clones, approximately 94% of which are singletons. The V gene's germline CDR1 is MDHEN and CDR2 SYDVKM. V lost 6 bases, J lost 6 bases, and 6 bases stayed unmatched. The CDR3 is made up of 13 amino acids. Sequencing was performed on peripheral blood, taken at surgery. This clonotype originated in a boy under two years old with hemimegalencephaly and intractable seizures. The gene calls are TRBV28 and TRBJ1-1; 8 nucleotides align to TRBD1. CDR3 sequence reads: CASRFQGAAEAFF. The CDR3 coding sequence is TGTGCCAGCAGATTCCAGGGGGCGGCTGAAGCTTTCTTT.